The clone carrying this T cell receptor beta chain was counted many times. V lost 3 bases and J lost 11, with 10 bases in between. The CDR3 totals 11 residues. From germline, CDR1 is MNHEY and CDR2 SMNVEV (reference sequence). The sample is drawn from a study of Graves' ophthalmopathy and Graves' hyperthyroidism. RNA transcripts were the template, and TCR beta CDR3 regions were amplified from them. Investigators did first-round RT-PCR with HTBI primers, then second-round multiplex PCR. One entry per CDR3 protein results from TCRdb running MiXCR on the multiplex PCR reads. The table shows over 450,000 distinct CDR3 sequences, with 13% to 15% occurring only once.

The specimen sequenced was blood. The chain employs TRBV27 and TRBJ1-1, with a tentative D call TRBD1 (5 bases). The source of this sequence is a woman under 40 with Graves' ophthalmopathy. The CDR3 coding sequence is TGTGCCAGCAGTTTTGGGGGAAATGCTTTCTTT. Protein product: CASSFGGNAFF.